A selection of T cell receptor beta chains follows, all from one sample in a study of cytomegalovirus exposure and HLA in healthy donors. Sequencing used immunoSEQ multiplex PCR; TCRdb keeps in-frame clones, though not all of them. Here the sample spans 90,000 or so clones, roughly 63% being singletons. The sequenced sample was PBMCs. The origin of the receptors is a boy aged 5 to 17 in good health and CMV-seropositive. Both conserved end residues are part of each CDR3. A D gene is named only where the DNA matches it firmly. Rows give clone size only sometimes, using once, few, many, or a class for an expanded clone.

CDR3nt,CDR3aa,v_gene,j_gene,abundance,d_gene
TGTGCCAGCAGTTATACTAGCCGTAAAGAGACCCAGTACTTC,CASSYTSRKETQYF,TRBV6-5,TRBJ2-5,.,.
TGTGCCAGCACCCAGGGAGCGGGGGCTACCGGGGAGCTGTTTTTT,CASTQGAGATGELFF,TRBV6-1,TRBJ2-2,.,TRBD2
TGTGCCACCAGCAGAGGAGAGTGGGGAGCCGAAAAACTGTTTTTT,CATSRGEWGAEKLFF,TRBV15,TRBJ1-4,once,.
TGTGCCTGGAGTCCCCCCGGGACTCCTGCTGCCTACGAGCAGTACTTC,CAWSPPGTPAAYEQYF,TRBV30,TRBJ2-7,.,.
TGTGCCAGCAGCTTGGTACTGGGGGCGGACGAGCAGTACTTC,CASSLVLGADEQYF,TRBV5-5,TRBJ2-7,.,.
TGTGCCAGCAGCGTAGGGGGCAGTACCGGAGAAAGCTCCTACGAGCAGTACTTC,CASSVGGSTGESSYEQYF,TRBV9,TRBJ2-7,few,.
TGTGCCAGCAGTCAAGCTAGCAATCAGCCCCAGCATTTT,CASSQASNQPQHF,TRBV25-1,TRBJ1-5,.,.
TGTGCCAGCAGTCTCCTCTCCCGGGAGGCGAACACCGGGGAGCTGTTTTTT,CASSLLSREANTGELFF,TRBV27,TRBJ2-2,.,TRBD2
TGCGCCAGCAGCTCCCTTACAGGCAACACCGGGGAGCTGTTTTTT,CASSSLTGNTGELFF,TRBV5-1,TRBJ2-2,.,.
TGTGCCAGCAGCTTGGCTAGCGGGAGGCCGACCTACGAGCAGTACTTC,CASSLASGRPTYEQYF,TRBV5-4,TRBJ2-7,.,TRBD2
TGTGCCAGCAGCTCCGGTCTCGTAGCGACCTTC,CASSSGLVATF,TRBV5-6,TRBJ1-2,once,.
TGTGCCAGCAGCTTAACCCGGGGGGCGGATACGCAGTATTTT,CASSLTRGADTQYF,TRBV7-2,TRBJ2-3,.,.
TGTGCCAGCCTGCTCTCCGGCTATGGCTACACCTTC,CASLLSGYGYTF,TRBV2,TRBJ1-2,.,.
TGTGCCATCAGCGAAATACCGGGACTAGCGGGAGAACGTAATGAGCAGTTCTTC,CAISEIPGLAGERNEQFF,TRBV10-3,TRBJ2-1,few,TRBD2
TGCGCCAGCAGCTTGGGCGGCGGGCGAGAAAAACTGTTTTTT,CASSLGGGREKLFF,TRBV5-1,TRBJ1-4,few,.
TGTGCCTGGAGTGAGGCCGGGTACGAGCAGTACTTC,CAWSEAGYEQYF,TRBV30,TRBJ2-7,.,.
TGTGCCAGCAGTTTACCGACAGGGGACAGATACGAGCAGTACTTC,CASSLPTGDRYEQYF,TRBV5-8,TRBJ2-7,few,TRBD1
TGTGCCAGCAGCTTAGAGGGGCAGAGCTCTGGGGCCAACGTCCTGACTTTC,CASSLEGQSSGANVLTF,TRBV7-9,TRBJ2-6,few,.
TGTGCCAGCACCGAGGGGGACGGATATGAAAAACTGTTTTTT,CASTEGDGYEKLFF,TRBV6-1,TRBJ1-4,once,.